Here is one T cell receptor beta chain with its context. This clonotype was counted only a few times. It lacks a known antigen. Within one base of it there is no much larger clone, and no base qualities were kept. The sample is drawn from a study of response to subunit inactivated influenza vaccine (dated by TCRdb to the late 2010s). Notes on the research overall: The study used deep quantitative T cell receptor repertoire profiling to track responses to a trivalent subunit inactivated influenza vaccine.

General conclusions and limits of the study: The authors proposed that each seasonal influenza vaccination may bring in only a limited number of new T cells.

Measured from the cysteine to the phenylalanine, the CDR3 is 14 residues long. This entry keeps only the CDR3 DNA: 42 bases, framed from base 1. CDR1 and CDR2 were assigned from the germline V gene as MNHNS and SASEGT. Trimming removed 2 bases from V and 4 bases from J, leaving 10 bases between the germline ends. The library was made by RT-PCR. Sequencer: Illumina HiSeq 2500. TCRdb reprocessing: public reads trimmed at Q25 with fastp, clones called with MiXCR, in-frame beta chains kept. Every CDR3 protein is listed once, alongside the most common genes and DNA of its rows. This sample is represented by 500,000 to 700,000 distinct CDR3 sequences; approximately 22% of them were singletons. The ten largest clones capture 2.8% of the sample. The sample was also reused in another study, on T cells expressing NK-cell markers. The second study reports: TCR beta cDNA libraries were made by 5'RACE template switching that added a universal primer site and unique molecular identifiers. Three sorted T-cell subsets (CD3+CD56+NKG2C+, CD3+CD56+NKG2C- and CD3+CD56-NKG2C+) from eight donors had their TCR beta-chain repertoires profiled. Among the eight sequenced donors, only one was HCMV-seronegative, while the other seven were HCMV-seropositive. To restrict sorting to alphabetaTCR-expressing T cells, an anti-gammadeltaTCR antibody was added in several experiments. In 6 or 7 donors, the dominant CD3+CD56+NKG2C+ clonotypes ranked among the top 10 CD8+ clonotypes, making up roughly 1.0-8% of CD8+ T cells. Those dominant clonotypes were again the most abundant among CD3+CD56-NKG2C+ cells in several donors, at about 28.3-60.1%. Whether the expanded NKG2C-expressing T cell clones were specific for HCMV antigens remained unclear. All eight donors whose samples were sequenced were randomly selected healthy volunteers, three of them men and five women. A commercial ELISA kit detecting HCMV-specific IgG in serum was used to determine HCMV serostatus. Ficoll density gradient centrifugation was used to isolate peripheral blood mononuclear cells from blood. Using Miltenyi isolation kits, CD4+ and CD8+ T cells were isolated from PBMC through magnetic immunoseparation. cDNA synthesis was primed from the TCR beta constant segment, followed by two successive PCR amplification steps. Libraries were sequenced as 2 x 150 bp reads on Illumina HiSeq 2000/2500, MiSeq or NextSeq. MIGEC was used to demultiplex reads and group reads by UMI, and MiTCR was used to assemble and quantify clonotypes. To exclude erroneous sequences, any TCR cDNA sequence not supported by at least two reads was discarded. The tcR package was used for downstream repertoire analysis, and clonotypes were matched across fractions by CDR3 nucleotide sequence plus V segment. VDJmatch was used to annotate antigen specificity against VDJdb, with one amino acid substitution allowed in CDR3.

This sequence originates from a man aged 50 to 60 who received an inactivated influenza vaccine. Donor details come from another sample of the same person, matched by shared clones. The sequenced sample was CD4+ T cells sorted from PBMCs, obtained approximately 13 days after vaccination. The receptor chain draws on TRBV6-1 and TRBJ2-3; the D call is tentative, TRBD1 or TRBD2, as each matches 5 bases. CDR3 region: CASSERGVADTQYF. Here is the DNA: TGTGCCAGCAGTGAAAGAGGGGTTGCAGATACGCAGTATTTT.